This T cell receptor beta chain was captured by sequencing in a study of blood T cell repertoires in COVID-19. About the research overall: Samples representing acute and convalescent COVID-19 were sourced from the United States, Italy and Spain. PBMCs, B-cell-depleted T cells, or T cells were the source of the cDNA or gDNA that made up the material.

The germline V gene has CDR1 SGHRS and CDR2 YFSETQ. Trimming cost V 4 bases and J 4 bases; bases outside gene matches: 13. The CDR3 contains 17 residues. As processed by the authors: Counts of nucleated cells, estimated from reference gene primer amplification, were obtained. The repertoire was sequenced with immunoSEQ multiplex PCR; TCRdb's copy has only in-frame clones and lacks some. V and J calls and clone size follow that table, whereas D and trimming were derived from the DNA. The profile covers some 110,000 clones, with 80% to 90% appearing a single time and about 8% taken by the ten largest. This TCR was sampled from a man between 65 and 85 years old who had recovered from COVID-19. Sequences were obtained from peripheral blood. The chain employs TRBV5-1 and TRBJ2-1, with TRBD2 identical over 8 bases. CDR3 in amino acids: CASSLPPTSVGYNEQFF. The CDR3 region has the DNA TGCGCCAGCAGCCTACCCCCGACTAGCGTCGGGTACAATGAGCAGTTCTTC.